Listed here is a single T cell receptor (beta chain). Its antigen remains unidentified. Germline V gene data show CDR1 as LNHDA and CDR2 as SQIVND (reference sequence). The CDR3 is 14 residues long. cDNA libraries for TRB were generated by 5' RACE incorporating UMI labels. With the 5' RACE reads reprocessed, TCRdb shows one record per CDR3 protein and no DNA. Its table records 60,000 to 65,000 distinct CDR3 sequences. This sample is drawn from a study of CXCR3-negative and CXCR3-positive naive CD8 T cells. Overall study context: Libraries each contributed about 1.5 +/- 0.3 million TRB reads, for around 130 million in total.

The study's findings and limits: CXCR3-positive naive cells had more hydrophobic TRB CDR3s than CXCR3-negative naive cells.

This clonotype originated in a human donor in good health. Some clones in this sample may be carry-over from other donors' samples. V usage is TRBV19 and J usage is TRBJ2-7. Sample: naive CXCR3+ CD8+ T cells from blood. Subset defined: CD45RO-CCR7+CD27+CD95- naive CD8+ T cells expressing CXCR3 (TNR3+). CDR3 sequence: CASSFTGSSYEQYF.